What follows are 8 T cell receptor beta chains derived from one specimen sequenced in a study of T-cell memory formation after mild COVID-19. TCRdb called the 5' RACE reads again in MiXCR, with one record for every CDR3 protein. The sample consists of about 200,000 distinct CDR3 sequences, around 8.8% of them appearing once. Specimen: PBMCs or a T cell subset sorted from them (not recorded which). These receptors originate from a man between 18 and 35 years old who had mild COVID-19 (a few samples of this study predate the infection). Cell type and time point are not known.

This clonotype ranks as medium-sized. The chain recombines TRBV5-1 with TRBJ2-3; 13 bases are a match to TRBD2. With V trimmed by 3 bases and J by 4 bases, 8 bases remained unmatched. The CDR3 is 17 residues long. Germline values: CDR1 SGHRS, CDR2 YFSETQ. The CDR3 DNA follows: TGCGCCAGCAGCTCTTTAGGTACTAGCGGGGGGGCAGATACGCAGTATTTT. This gives the protein CASSSLGTSGGADTQYF.

The chain couples TRBV7-2 to TRBJ2-7; TRBD2 matches 9 bases. There are 13 residues in the CDR3. J was trimmed by 5 bases and V by 6 bases; bases with no gene match: 5. The germline V gene encodes CDR1 SGHTA and CDR2 FQGNSA. CDR3 amino acids: CASRAGGSHEQYF. The DNA of the CDR3 is TGTGCCAGCAGGGCGGGAGGGAGCCACGAGCAGTACTTC.

The chain joins TRBV27 to TRBJ1-1; TRBD1 is a possible D gene (5 bases). CDR1 is MNHEY, CDR2 SMNVEV, per germline (reference sequence). V was trimmed by 5 bases and J by 2 bases, leaving 12 bases between them. CDR3 size: 14 residues. CDR3 in DNA: TGTGCCAGCAGTGCGACAGTTCAAAACACTGAAGCTTTCTTT. Its protein is CASSATVQNTEAFF.

This clonotype was picked up a small number of times. The genes are TRBV5-1 and TRBJ1-4; D unresolved. V lost 4 bases, J lost 0 bases, and 10 bases lay in between. The length of the CDR3 is 15 residues. Germline CDR1 is SGHRS and CDR2 is YFSETQ. Here the CDR3 reads CASSPRLSTNEKLFF. The CDR3 DNA reads as TGCGCCAGCAGCCCCCGACTTTCAACTAATGAAAAACTGTTTTTT.

This clonotype has ten or more counts. V usage is TRBV4-3 and J usage is TRBJ2-3; D is ambiguous. Germline V gene data show CDR1 as LGHNA and CDR2 as YSLEER. The V and J ends lost 2 bases and 0 bases respectively, with 9 bases between them. This CDR3 has 15 amino acids. CDR3 nucleotides: TGCGCCAGCAGCCAATCCTACTCTAGCACAGATACGCAGTATTTT. As protein: CASSQSYSSTDTQYF.

This clonotype was seen a few times. J is TRBJ1-1 and V is TRBV6-5; D is possibly TRBD1 (6 bases). The CDR3 runs to 13 residues. Trimming removed 6 bases at V and 4 bases at J, with 12 bases between. Looked up from germline, CDR1 is MNHEY and CDR2 is SVGAGI. The CDR3 region has the DNA TGTGCCAGCAGAACAGGGAGCGGCACTGAAGCTTTCTTT. It translates to CASRTGSGTEAFF.

This clonotype appeared once. The chain links TRBV20-1 to TRBJ2-1, with D tentatively TRBD1 (6 bases). Germline V lookup: CDR1 DFQATT, CDR2 SNEGSKA (reference sequence). This CDR3 has 14 amino acids. The ends were cut back, 2 bases at V and 8 bases at J, with 16 bases in the middle. CDR3 residues: CSARSRTEGDEQFF. In nucleotides, the CDR3 is TGCAGTGCTAGATCGCGGACAGAGGGGGATGAGCAGTTCTTC.

CDR3 amino acids: CASSPAGHREAFF. CDR3 DNA: TGTGCCAGCAGCCCCGCGGGTCACAGGGAAGCTTTCTTT. V usage is TRBV7-2 and J usage is TRBJ1-1; D is possibly TRBD1 (5 bases). Germline V gene data show CDR1 as SGHTA and CDR2 as FQGNSA. Trimming stripped 5 bases from V and 8 bases from J, with 15 bases between. This CDR3 region has 13 residues.